The 31 T cell receptor beta chains given below trace back to one sample, sequenced in a study of cytomegalovirus exposure and HLA in healthy donors. The PCR employed 60 Vbeta primers together with 13 Jbeta primers. Produced via immunoSEQ multiplex PCR; TCRdb's table is partial and in-frame only. The sample holds more than 110,000 clones, approximately 80% seen once. The sequenced material came from PBMCs. The source is a male donor in good health and CMV-seronegative.

This clone has only one observation. This chain connects TRBV19 to TRBJ2-7; 13 bases agree with TRBD2. The V gene's germline CDR1 is LNHDA and CDR2 SQIVND (reference sequence). The CDR3 runs 14 residues. Trimming removed 6 bases from V and 5 bases from J; junction bases left unmatched: 4. CDR3 in amino acids: CASRRTSGSNEQYF. The CDR3 region has the DNA TGTGCCAGTAGAAGGACTAGCGGGAGTAACGAGCAGTACTTC.

V and J are TRBV10-3 and TRBJ1-1; 8 bases are shared with TRBD1. There are 15 residues in the CDR3. CDR1 is ENHRY and CDR2 is SYGVKD in the germline V gene. Trimming cost V 10 bases and J 4 bases; bases outside gene matches: 14. The CDR3 loop is CASASQGALGTEAFF. CDR3 DNA sequence: TGTGCCAGTGCAAGTCAGGGGGCCTTGGGCACTGAAGCTTTCTTT.

On this clone: One junction end disagrees with the germline gene, perhaps due to a read error. This chain joins TRBV4-1 and TRBJ2-7; 7 bases align to TRBD1. The CDR3 totals 16 residues. Germline V gene lookup returns CDR1 MGHRA and CDR2 YSYEKL. The CDR3 reads CASSPGQLRSSYEQHF. The CDR3 DNA reads TGCGCCAGCAGCCCGGGACAGCTGCGTAGTTCCTACGAGCAGCACTTC.

The chain employs TRBV27 and TRBJ2-5; 8 nucleotides match TRBD2. Germline assignment: CDR1 MNHEY and CDR2 SMNVEV (reference sequence). There are 15 residues in the CDR3. J lost 4 bases, V lost 6 bases, and 10 bases had no gene match. CDR3 in DNA: TGTGCCAGCAGCCAGGGACTAGTGGGTCGAGAGACCCAGTACTTC. As protein: CASSQGLVGRETQYF.

This chain links TRBV19 with TRBJ2-1; 8 bases fit TRBD2. The V gene's germline CDR1 is LNHDA and CDR2 SQIVND (reference sequence). The V segment lost 10 bases and the J segment 4 bases; nucleotides outside the gene matches: 12. The CDR3 loop spans 15 amino acids. CDR3 in DNA: TGTGCCACCCTGCGGGAGGTCCCCTATTACAATGAGCAGTTCTTC. Protein: CATLREVPYYNEQFF.

The V call is TRBV7-8, the J call TRBJ1-3; D possibly corresponds to TRBD1 (5 bases). V dropped 1 base and J dropped 0 bases, with 13 bases sitting between them. CDR3 size: 17 residues. Germline V gene sequence: CDR1 SGHVS, CDR2 FQNEAQ. The CDR3 bases are TGTGCCAGCAGCTTAGTAAACGCAGGGATCTCTGGAAACACCATATATTTT. It codes for CASSLVNAGISGNTIYF.

The V call is TRBV10-3, the J call TRBJ2-7, with a possible D match to TRBD2 (5 bases). CDR1 and CDR2 from the germline V gene are ENHRY and SYGVKD. V was clipped by 2 bases and J by 7 bases, with 6 bases between them. The CDR3 loop spans 11 amino acids. The CDR3 coding sequence is TGTGCCATCAGTGAGGCGGGTGAGCAGTACTTC. Residues: CAISEAGEQYF.

The chain combines TRBV7-9 with TRBJ1-4; 7 bases are a match to TRBD1. CDR3 size: 15 residues. Germline CDR1 reads SEHNR; CDR2 reads FQNEAQ (reference sequence). J gave up 5 bases and V 7 bases, and 10 bases lay outside the gene matches. The CDR3 DNA is TGTGCCAGCACCTTCGGGGACAGACTGAATGAAAAACTGTTTTTT. Translating it yields CASTFGDRLNEKLFF. Based on the CDR3 plus reference TRBV7-9 and TRBJ1-4, the full variable domain is DTGVSQNPRHKITKRGQNVTFRCDPISEHNRLYWYRQTLGQGPEFLTYFQNEAQLEKSRLLSDRFSAERPKGSFSTLEIQRTEQGDSAMYLCASTFGDRLNEKLFFGSGTQLSVL.

The J gene is TRBJ2-3, the V gene TRBV6-5; D uncertain. CDR3 length equals 13 residues. V lost 3 bases, J lost 2 bases, and 6 bases lay in between. Germline CDR1 and CDR2: MNHEY and SVGAGI. CDR3 sequence (DNA): TGTGCCAGCAGTTATCCATCCACAGATACGCAGTATTTT. This codes for CASSYPSTDTQYF.

V usage is TRBV4-1 and J usage is TRBJ2-7; D may be TRBD1 (6 bases). Looked up from germline, CDR1 is MGHRA and CDR2 is YSYEKL. Trimming removed 1 base from V and 1 base from J, with 11 bases in between. The length of the CDR3 is 15 residues. The CDR3, as DNA: TGCGCCAGCAGCCAAGGGGACACGGAATCCTACGAGCAGTACTTC. Its protein is CASSQGDTESYEQYF.

The CDR3 protein is CASSFGLAGADTQYF. Written as DNA, the CDR3 is TGTGCCAGCAGTTTCGGACTAGCGGGAGCAGATACGCAGTATTTT. V gene TRBV6-5 combines with J gene TRBJ2-3; 13 bases map to TRBD2. This CDR3 has 15 amino acids. J was trimmed by 4 bases and V by 4 bases; bases with no gene match: 2. Germline lookup yields CDR1 MNHEY and CDR2 SVGAGI.

The chain joins TRBV2 to TRBJ1-2; 8 nucleotides match TRBD1. CDR1 is SNHLY, CDR2 FYNNEI, per germline. Trimming at V came to 8 bases and at J to 4 bases, leaving 12 bases not matched to a gene. CDR3 length: 15 residues. DNA of the CDR3: TGTGCCAGCCGCATTACGGGACAGGAGGGCTATGGCTACACCTTC. It is translated as CASRITGQEGYGYTF.

The chain joins TRBV7-6 to TRBJ2-1; 12 bases align to TRBD2. The CDR3 spans 17 residues. The germline CDR1 and CDR2 sequences are SGHVS and FNYEAQ. Trimming took 3 bases from V and 5 from J; bases not matched to a gene: 8. CDR3 residues: CASSFGTSGGSDNEQFF. The CDR3 DNA reads as TGTGCCAGCAGCTTTGGTACTAGCGGGGGGTCAGACAATGAGCAGTTCTTC.

The chain uses TRBV7-8 and TRBJ1-2, with D unclear. This CDR3 is built from 13 residues. Germline assignment: CDR1 SGHVS and CDR2 FQNEAQ. Trimming shortened V by 4 bases and J by 2 bases, and 8 bases separated the two germline ends. Written as DNA, the CDR3 is TGTGCCAGCAGCTCGAATCGGAACTATGGCTACACCTTC. Residues: CASSSNRNYGYTF.

DNA of the CDR3: TGTGCCAGCAGTGAAAACAGGCCCTATGGCTACACCTTC. It translates to CASSENRPYGYTF. The chain couples TRBV6-1 to TRBJ1-2; perhaps TRBD1 as D (5 bases). CDR1 is MNHNS and CDR2 is SASEGT in the germline V gene. The V end was cut by 2 bases, the J end by 4 bases, with 8 bases between. CDR3 length: 13 residues.

The chain is built from TRBV9 and TRBJ1-6, with 7 bases identical to TRBD1. CDR1 and CDR2 (germline): SGDLS, YYNGEE. This CDR3 has 13 amino acids. With V trimmed by 5 bases and J by 9 bases, 5 bases remained unmatched. CDR3 sequence (DNA): TGTGCCAGCAGTAGAGGGGGCGGTTCACCCCTCCACTTT. Translating gives CASSRGGGSPLHF.

The rearrangement joins TRBV27 to TRBJ2-3, with 8 bases fitting TRBD1. Trimming took 6 bases from V and 6 from J; bases not matched to a gene: 8. This CDR3 has 14 residues. Germline-derived CDR1 and CDR2 are MNHEY and SMNVEV (reference sequence). The CDR3 protein is CASRLDRGFDTQYF. The CDR3 region has the DNA TGTGCCAGCAGACTTGACAGGGGATTCGATACGCAGTATTTT.

This clone was seen once. V and J are TRBV19 and TRBJ1-2, with D possibly TRBD1 on 6 matching bases. The ends were cut back, 5 bases at V and 4 bases at J, with 11 bases in the middle. CDR1 is LNHDA, CDR2 SQIVND, per germline (reference sequence). The CDR3 is made up of 13 amino acids. The CDR3 sequence is CASSPDSLYGYTF. The CDR3, as DNA: TGTGCCAGTAGTCCGGACAGCCTCTATGGCTACACCTTC. Complete variable domain (other parts from reference TRBV19 and TRBJ1-2): DGGITQSPKYLFRKEGQNVTLSCEQNLNHDAMYWYRQDPGQGLRLIYYSQIVNDFQKGDIAEGYSVSREKKESFPLTVTSAQKNPTAFYLCASSPDSLYGYTFGSGTRLTVV.

This clone has just one count. The chain recombines TRBV5-1 with TRBJ2-7, with TRBD1 identical over 9 bases. There are 14 residues in the CDR3. The trim removed 3 bases at V and 3 bases at J, leaving 4 bases unmatched. CDR1 is SGHRS, CDR2 YFSETQ, per germline. The CDR3 DNA is TGCGCCAGCAGCTCGGGACAGGGTATCTACGAGCAGTACTTC. Its translation: CASSSGQGIYEQYF. Based on the CDR3 plus reference TRBV5-1 and TRBJ2-7, the full variable domain is KAGVTQTPRYLIKTRGQQVTLSCSPISGHRSVSWYQQTPGQGLQFLFEYFSETQRNKGNFPGRFSGRQFSNSRSEMNVSTLELGDSALYLCASSSGQGIYEQYFGPGTRLTVT.

The chain couples TRBV27 to TRBJ2-5; 8 bases are a match to TRBD2. The CDR3 length is 16 residues. V trimming: 8 bases; J trimming: 5 bases; junction bases outside the gene matches: 16. Germline CDR1 and CDR2: MNHEY and SMNVEV (reference sequence). CDR3 loop: CASLSLGAGAGETQYF. CDR3 DNA sequence: TGTGCCAGCTTATCTCTCGGAGCGGGGGCCGGGGAGACCCAGTACTTC.

The chain joins TRBV25-1 to TRBJ2-3; D perhaps matches TRBD2 (5 bases). V was clipped by 2 bases and J by 4 bases, with 7 bases between them. The CDR3 consists of 13 residues. Germline-derived CDR1 and CDR2 are MGHDK and SYGVNS. CDR3 bases: TGTGCCAGCAGTGAAAGCGGCCCAGATACGCAGTATTTT. Its protein is CASSESGPDTQYF.

In this sample, this clone turned up a few times. The chain links TRBV4-2 to TRBJ2-2; 9 bases are a match to TRBD2. Per germline, CDR1 LGHNA and CDR2 YNFKEQ. V dropped 4 bases and J dropped 4; count of bases not matched to a gene: 10. This CDR3 spans 17 amino acids. This CDR3 reads CASSPRLADKPTGELFF. In DNA form, the CDR3 reads TGTGCCAGCAGCCCGCGACTAGCGGATAAACCCACCGGGGAGCTGTTTTTT.

The rearrangement uses TRBV7-8 and TRBJ2-3; TRBD2 matches 7 bases. Germline V gene data show CDR1 as SGHVS and CDR2 as FQNEAQ. With V trimmed by 1 base and J by 5 bases, 9 bases remained unmatched. This CDR3 has 16 residues. The DNA of the CDR3 is TGTGCCAGCAGCTTAGAGTTACTAGCGAGGGGAGATACGCAGTATTTT. As protein: CASSLELLARGDTQYF.

The rearrangement links TRBV9 to TRBJ2-5; D might be TRBD2 (6 bases). Germline V CDR1 and CDR2: SGDLS, YYNGEE. CDR3 length: 15 residues. V gave up 4 bases and J gave up 2 bases, with 15 bases separating them. The CDR3 DNA is TGTGCCAGCAGCCCCCTCGGGGGAAGTCAAGAGACCCAGTACTTC. Its translation is CASSPLGGSQETQYF.

The chain links TRBV5-1 to TRBJ2-3; TRBD1 might be the D (6 bases). V shed 2 bases and J shed 6 bases, with 16 bases lying between them. Germline-derived CDR1 and CDR2 are SGHRS and YFSETQ. This CDR3 comprises 15 residues. The CDR3 bases are TGCGCCAGCAGCTTCGAAGGGGGTTCGAGGGATACGCAGTATTTT. It translates to CASSFEGGSRDTQYF.

This rearrangement joins TRBV13 to TRBJ2-5; 9 positions match TRBD1. The J call is uncertain, as TRBJ2-7 better fits the DNA end. There are 14 residues in the CDR3. Germline loops: CDR1 PRHDT, CDR2 FYEKMQ (reference sequence). The CDR3 sequence: CASSPTGGTYEQYF. As DNA, the CDR3 is TGTGCCAGCAGCCCGACAGGGGGGACCTACGAGCAGTACTTC.

The chain employs TRBV7-2 and TRBJ1-1, with a possible D match to TRBD1 (5 bases). From germline, CDR1 is SGHTA and CDR2 FQGNSA. V gave up 1 base and J gave up 3 bases, with 9 bases separating them. This CDR3 has 14 residues. CDR3 loop: CASSLGGGDTEAFF. The DNA for the CDR3 is TGTGCCAGCAGCTTAGGGGGGGGTGACACTGAAGCTTTCTTT.

The chain is built from TRBV11-2 and TRBJ2-2; TRBD1 might be the D (6 bases). The CDR3 consists of 15 residues. Trimming took off 5 bases at V and 7 bases at J, with 17 bases between the two ends. The germline V gene encodes CDR1 SGHAT and CDR2 FQNNGV. The CDR3 coding sequence is TGTGCCAGCAGCGCAGGGGTTAGGGGCCTCGGGGAGCTGTTTTTT. Translation: CASSAGVRGLGELFF. Together with reference TRBV11-2 and TRBJ2-2, the CDR3 gives the full variable domain: EAGVAQSPRYKIIEKRQSVAFWCNPISGHATLYWYQQILGQGPKLLIQFQNNGVVDDSQLPKDRFSAERLKGVDSTLKIQPAKLEDSAVYLCASSAGVRGLGELFFGEGSRLTVL.

This chain uses TRBV18 with TRBJ2-3; 7 bases match TRBD1. Losses at the gene ends were 3 bases for V and 0 bases for J; bases not matched to a gene: 12. CDR3 length equals 18 residues. Looked up from germline, CDR1 is KGHSH and CDR2 is LQKENI. The CDR3 loop reads CASSPFASMDRSTDTQYF. As DNA, the CDR3 is TGTGCCAGCTCACCGTTCGCCTCGATGGACAGGAGCACAGATACGCAGTATTTT.

Judged by abundance, this clone is medium-sized. A junction end diverges from the germline sequence, so it may reflect a read error. This CDR3 is also generated by other DNA sequences in the sample. The V call is TRBV7-9, the J call TRBJ2-7; D not certain. Germline loops: CDR1 SEHNR, CDR2 FQNEAQ (reference sequence). The CDR3 runs to 16 residues. The CDR3 is CSSSLFSGPSSYEQYF. The CDR3 DNA sequence: TGTTCCAGCAGCTTATTTTCGGGTCCGAGCTCCTACGAGCAGTACTTC.

This clone was counted only a few times. V usage is TRBV5-4 and J usage is TRBJ2-7; D unresolved. This CDR3 contains 11 residues. V gave up 3 bases and J gave up 3 bases, with 4 bases separating them. The germline CDR1 and CDR2 sequences are SGHNT and YYREEE (reference sequence). The chain's CDR3 is CASSSFYEQYF. In DNA form, the CDR3 reads TGTGCCAGCAGCTCCTTCTACGAGCAGTACTTC.